This T cell receptor beta chain was obtained from a study of T cells in Graves' hyperthyroidism and ophthalmopathy. Study information: Peripheral blood was taken when the disease was first diagnosed, before any treatment began. General study results and limits: Most thyroid-expanded clonotypes above 0.001 were also found in blood. Before onset, by a median of approximately 5.9 months, the model predicted ophthalmopathy.

The CDR3 has 13 residues. V shed 4 bases and J 5 bases; nucleotides not matched to a gene: 8. Germline values: CDR1 SQVTM, CDR2 ANQGSEA. Amplification of TCR beta CDR3 regions was performed using RNA transcripts as template. TCR CDR3 underwent first-round RT-PCR with the HTBI primer set. TCRdb re-derived calls from the multiplex PCR reads in MiXCR, one entry per CDR3 protein. In the table there are some 800,000 distinct CDR3 sequences, over 35% of which are singletons. In this sample, this clonotype turned up many times. Its specificity is not known. The PBMCs were taken from around 9 ml of fresh peripheral blood.

The chain has TRBV29-1 and TRBJ2-7, with 7 nucleotides matching TRBD1. This sequence was found in a man aged 18 to 29 with Graves' hyperthyroidism. The sequenced material came from blood. CDR3 sequence reads: CSVARDSWDEQYF. The CDR3 coding sequence is TGCAGCGTTGCCCGGGACAGCTGGGACGAGCAGTACTTC.